This T cell receptor beta chain was identified in a study of cytomegalovirus exposure and HLA in healthy donors. This CDR3 has 16 residues. Researchers ran the PCR with 60 Vbeta and 13 Jbeta primers. Clones were sequenced by immunoSEQ multiplex PCR, and TCRdb holds only the in-frame ones, with some missing. The sample lists tens of thousands of clones; around 86% were seen once. Material for sequencing was PBMCs. The V call is TRBV12-2, the J call TRBJ2-3; TRBD2, the D gene given by the table, was not confirmed from the DNA. TRBV12-2 represents a pseudogene. This receptor was taken from a female donor in good health and CMV-seronegative. The DNA of the CDR3 is TGTGCAAGTCGCTTTGCACCGGGACTAAGCACAGATACGCAGTATTTT. Translated: CASRFAPGLSTDTQYF.